The clone carrying this T cell receptor beta chain was observed at least ten times. Libraries for naive CD8 T cells, which were made from around 20,000 to 1,000,000 sorted cells, drew on 10%, 30% or 50% of the RNA. Using its own MiXCR run on the PCR reads, TCRdb lists one record per CDR3 protein. The sample contains around 460,000 distinct CDR3 sequences, about a fifth of which appear only once. The entry originates in a study of molecular identifiers for immune sequencing clone quantification. The sample was naive CD8+ T cells from blood, with Jurkat cell RNA spiked in. Subset denoted: FACS-sorted CD8+CD4-CCR7+CD45RA+ naive T cells. The receptor was isolated from a human donor in good health. Some libraries in this study had Jurkat cell RNA spiked in.

The CDR3 here is CASSYPRQHTEAFF. The CDR3 nucleotides are TGTGCCAGCAGTTACCCTCGACAGCACACTGAAGCTTTCTTT. V is TRBV6-6 and J is TRBJ1-1; tentatively, D is TRBD1 (5 bases). Germline assignment: CDR1 MNHNY and CDR2 SVGAGI (reference sequence). V gave up 2 bases and J gave up 3 bases, with 10 bases separating them. The CDR3 is made up of 14 amino acids.